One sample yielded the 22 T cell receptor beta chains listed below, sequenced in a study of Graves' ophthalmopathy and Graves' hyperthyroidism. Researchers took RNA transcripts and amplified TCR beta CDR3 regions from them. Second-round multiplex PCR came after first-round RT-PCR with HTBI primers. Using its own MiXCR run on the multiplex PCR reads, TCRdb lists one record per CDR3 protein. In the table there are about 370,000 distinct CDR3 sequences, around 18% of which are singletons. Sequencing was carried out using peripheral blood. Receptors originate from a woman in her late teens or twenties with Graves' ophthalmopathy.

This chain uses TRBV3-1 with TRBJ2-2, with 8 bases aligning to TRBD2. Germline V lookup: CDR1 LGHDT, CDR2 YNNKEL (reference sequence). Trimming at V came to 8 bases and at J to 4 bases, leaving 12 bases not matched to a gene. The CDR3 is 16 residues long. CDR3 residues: CASGSGTRESTGELFF. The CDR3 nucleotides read TGTGCCAGCGGATCCGGGACTAGGGAAAGCACCGGGGAGCTGTTTTTT. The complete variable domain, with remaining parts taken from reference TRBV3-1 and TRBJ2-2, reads DTAVSQTPKYLVTQMGNDKSIKCEQNLGHDTMYWYKQDSKKFLKIMFSYNNKELIINETVPNRFSPKSPDKAHLNLHINSLELGDSAVYFCASGSGTRESTGELFFGEGSRLTVL.

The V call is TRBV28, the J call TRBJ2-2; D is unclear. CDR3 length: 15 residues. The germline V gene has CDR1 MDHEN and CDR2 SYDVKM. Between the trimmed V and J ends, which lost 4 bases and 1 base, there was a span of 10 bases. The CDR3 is CASSSPRGNTGELFF. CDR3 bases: TGTGCCAGCAGTTCCCCTCGAGGGAACACCGGGGAGCTGTTTTTT.

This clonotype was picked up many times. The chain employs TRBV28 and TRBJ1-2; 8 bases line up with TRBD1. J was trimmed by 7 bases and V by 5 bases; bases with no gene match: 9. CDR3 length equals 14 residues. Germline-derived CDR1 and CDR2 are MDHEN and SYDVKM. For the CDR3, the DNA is TGTGCCAGCAGTATCGACAGGGGTAGGGGTGGCTACACCTTC. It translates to CASSIDRGRGGYTF.

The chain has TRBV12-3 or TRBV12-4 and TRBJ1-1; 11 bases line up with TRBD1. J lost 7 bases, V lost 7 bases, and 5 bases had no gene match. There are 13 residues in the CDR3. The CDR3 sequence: CASTRTGGNEAFF. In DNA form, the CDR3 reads TGTGCCAGCACCCGGACAGGGGGCAATGAAGCTTTCTTT.

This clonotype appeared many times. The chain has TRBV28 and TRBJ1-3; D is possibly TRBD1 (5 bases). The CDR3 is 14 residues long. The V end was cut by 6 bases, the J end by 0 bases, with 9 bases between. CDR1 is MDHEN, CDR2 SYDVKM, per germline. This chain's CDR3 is CASREGNSGNTIYF. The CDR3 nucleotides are TGTGCCAGCAGGGAGGGGAACTCTGGAAACACCATATATTTT.

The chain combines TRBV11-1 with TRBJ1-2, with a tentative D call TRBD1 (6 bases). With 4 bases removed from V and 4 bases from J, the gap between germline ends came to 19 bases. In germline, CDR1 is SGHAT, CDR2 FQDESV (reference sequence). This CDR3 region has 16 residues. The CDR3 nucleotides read TGTGCCAGCAGCTCCCCGGCGGGGGGCAGCGGCTATGGCTACACCTTC. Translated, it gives CASSSPAGGSGYGYTF.

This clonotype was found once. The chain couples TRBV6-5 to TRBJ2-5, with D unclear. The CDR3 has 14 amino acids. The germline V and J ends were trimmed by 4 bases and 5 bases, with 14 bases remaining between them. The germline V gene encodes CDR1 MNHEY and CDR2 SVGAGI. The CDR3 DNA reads TGTGCCAGCAGTTTAGTAGTTGGCTGGGAGACCCAGTACTTC. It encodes CASSLVVGWETQYF.

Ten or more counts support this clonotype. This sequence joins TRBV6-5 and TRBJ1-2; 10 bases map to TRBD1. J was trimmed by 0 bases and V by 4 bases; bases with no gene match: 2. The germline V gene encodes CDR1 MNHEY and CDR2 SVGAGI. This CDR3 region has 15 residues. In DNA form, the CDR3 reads TGTGCCAGCAGTTCCGGACAGGGGGCTAACTATGGCTACACCTTC. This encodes CASSSGQGANYGYTF.

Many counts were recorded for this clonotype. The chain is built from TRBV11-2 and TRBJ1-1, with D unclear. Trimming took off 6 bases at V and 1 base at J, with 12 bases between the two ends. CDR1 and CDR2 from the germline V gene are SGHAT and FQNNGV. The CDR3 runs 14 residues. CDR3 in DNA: TGTGCCAGCAGGAGCGAGAGGAGGAACACTGAAGCTTTCTTT. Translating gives CASRSERRNTEAFF.

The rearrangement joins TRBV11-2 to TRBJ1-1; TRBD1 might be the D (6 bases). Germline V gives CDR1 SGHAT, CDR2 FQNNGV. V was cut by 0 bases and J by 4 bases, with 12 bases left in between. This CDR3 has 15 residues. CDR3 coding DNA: TGTGCCAGCAGCTTAGATTGGACAGTAGTCACTGAAGCTTTCTTT. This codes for CASSLDWTVVTEAFF.

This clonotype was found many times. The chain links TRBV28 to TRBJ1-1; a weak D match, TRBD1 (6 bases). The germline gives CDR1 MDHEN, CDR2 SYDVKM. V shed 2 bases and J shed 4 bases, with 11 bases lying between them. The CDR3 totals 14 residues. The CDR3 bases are TGTGCCAGCAGTTTACAGGGGTTAAGCACTGAAGCTTTCTTT. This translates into CASSLQGLSTEAFF.

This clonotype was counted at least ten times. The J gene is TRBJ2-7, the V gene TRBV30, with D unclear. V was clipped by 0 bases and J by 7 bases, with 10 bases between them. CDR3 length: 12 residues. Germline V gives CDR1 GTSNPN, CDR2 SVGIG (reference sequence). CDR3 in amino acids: CAWSVLESEQYF. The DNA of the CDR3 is TGTGCCTGGAGTGTTTTGGAGTCTGAGCAGTACTTC. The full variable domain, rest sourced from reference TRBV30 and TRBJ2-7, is SQTIHQWPATLVQPVGSPLSLECTVEGTSNPNLYWYRQAAGRGLQLLFYSVGIGQISSEVPQNLSASRPQDRQFILSSKKLLLSDSGFYLCAWSVLESEQYFGPGTRLTVT.

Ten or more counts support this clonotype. The CDR3 DNA reads TGTGCCTGGAGTGAGACTCGTTCTCAAGAGACCCAGTACTTC. Translation gives CAWSETRSQETQYF. The chain employs TRBV30 and TRBJ2-5; no firm D call. The CDR3 has 14 residues. V lost 1 base and J lost 2, with 11 bases in between. Per germline, CDR1 GTSNPN and CDR2 SVGIG (reference sequence). The full variable domain, in which reference TRBV30 and TRBJ2-5 provide the parts outside the CDR3, is SQTIHQWPATLVQPVGSPLSLECTVEGTSNPNLYWYRQAAGRGLQLLFYSVGIGQISSEVPQNLSASRPQDRQFILSSKKLLLSDSGFYLCAWSETRSQETQYFGPGTRLLVL.

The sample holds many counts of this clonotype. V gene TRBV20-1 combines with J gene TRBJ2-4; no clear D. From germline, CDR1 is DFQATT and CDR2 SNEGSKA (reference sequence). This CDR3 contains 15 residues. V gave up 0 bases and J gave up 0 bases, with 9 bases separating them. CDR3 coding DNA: TGCAGTGCTAGAGATCTTAGACTAGCCAAAAACATTCAGTACTTC. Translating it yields CSARDLRLAKNIQYF.

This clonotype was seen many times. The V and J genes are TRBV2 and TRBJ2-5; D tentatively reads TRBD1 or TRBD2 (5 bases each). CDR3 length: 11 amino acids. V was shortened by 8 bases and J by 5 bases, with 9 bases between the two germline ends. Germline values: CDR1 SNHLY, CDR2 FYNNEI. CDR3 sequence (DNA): TGTGCCAGCGGGGACCTGGAGACCCAGTACTTC. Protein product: CASGDLETQYF.

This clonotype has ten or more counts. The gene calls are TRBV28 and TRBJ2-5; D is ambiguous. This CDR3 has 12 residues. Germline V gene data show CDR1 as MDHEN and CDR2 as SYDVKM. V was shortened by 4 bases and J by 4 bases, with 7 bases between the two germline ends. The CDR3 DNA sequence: TGTGCCAGCAGTTCCCTATTAGAGACCCAGTACTTC. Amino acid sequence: CASSSLLETQYF. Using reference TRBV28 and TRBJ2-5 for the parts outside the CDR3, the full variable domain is DVKVTQSSRYLVKRTGEKVFLECVQDMDHENMFWYRQDPGLGLRLIYFSYDVKMKEKGDIPEGYSVSREKKERFSLILESASTNQTSMYLCASSSLLETQYFGPGTRLLVL.

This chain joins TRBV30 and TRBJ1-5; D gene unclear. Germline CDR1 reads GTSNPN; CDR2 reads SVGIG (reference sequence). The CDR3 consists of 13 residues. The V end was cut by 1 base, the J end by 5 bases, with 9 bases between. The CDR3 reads CAWSEGPHQPQHF. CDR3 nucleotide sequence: TGTGCCTGGAGTGAGGGCCCGCATCAGCCCCAGCATTTT.

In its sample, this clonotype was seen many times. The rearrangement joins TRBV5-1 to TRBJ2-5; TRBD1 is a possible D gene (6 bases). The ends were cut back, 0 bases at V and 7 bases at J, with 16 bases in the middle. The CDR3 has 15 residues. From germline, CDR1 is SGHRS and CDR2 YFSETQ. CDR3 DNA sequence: TGCGCCAGCAGCTTGGGAGGGACACCCGTAGGGACCCAGTACTTC. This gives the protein CASSLGGTPVGTQYF.

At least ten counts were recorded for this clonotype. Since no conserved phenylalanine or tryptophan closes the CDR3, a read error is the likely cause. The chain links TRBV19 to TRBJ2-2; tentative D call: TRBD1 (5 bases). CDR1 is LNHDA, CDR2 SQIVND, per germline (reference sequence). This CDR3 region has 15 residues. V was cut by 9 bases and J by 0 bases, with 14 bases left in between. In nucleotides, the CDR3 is TGTGCCAGCAGTCCGACAGTGACGAACACCGGGGAGCTGTTTCTT. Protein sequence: CASSPTVTNTGELFL.

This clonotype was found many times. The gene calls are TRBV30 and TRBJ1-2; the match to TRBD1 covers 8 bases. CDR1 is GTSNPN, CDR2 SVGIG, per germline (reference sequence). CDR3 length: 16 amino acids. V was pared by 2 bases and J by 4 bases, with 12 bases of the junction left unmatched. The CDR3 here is CAWSLGQGLFGYGYTF. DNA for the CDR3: TGTGCCTGGAGTCTCGGACAGGGACTCTTCGGCTATGGCTACACCTTC.

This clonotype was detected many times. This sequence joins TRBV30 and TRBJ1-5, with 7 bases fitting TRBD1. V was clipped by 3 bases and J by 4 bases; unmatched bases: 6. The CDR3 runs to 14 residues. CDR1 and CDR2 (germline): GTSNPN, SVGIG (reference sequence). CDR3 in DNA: TGTGCCTGGAGCGCAGGGACAGCTAATCAGCCCCAGCATTTT. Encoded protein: CAWSAGTANQPQHF.

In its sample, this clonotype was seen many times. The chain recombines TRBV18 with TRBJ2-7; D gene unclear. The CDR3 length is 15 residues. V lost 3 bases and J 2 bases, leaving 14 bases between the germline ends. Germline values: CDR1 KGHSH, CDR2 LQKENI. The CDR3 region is CASSPKGNLPYEQYF. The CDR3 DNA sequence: TGTGCCAGCTCACCCAAGGGAAACCTCCCCTACGAGCAGTACTTC.